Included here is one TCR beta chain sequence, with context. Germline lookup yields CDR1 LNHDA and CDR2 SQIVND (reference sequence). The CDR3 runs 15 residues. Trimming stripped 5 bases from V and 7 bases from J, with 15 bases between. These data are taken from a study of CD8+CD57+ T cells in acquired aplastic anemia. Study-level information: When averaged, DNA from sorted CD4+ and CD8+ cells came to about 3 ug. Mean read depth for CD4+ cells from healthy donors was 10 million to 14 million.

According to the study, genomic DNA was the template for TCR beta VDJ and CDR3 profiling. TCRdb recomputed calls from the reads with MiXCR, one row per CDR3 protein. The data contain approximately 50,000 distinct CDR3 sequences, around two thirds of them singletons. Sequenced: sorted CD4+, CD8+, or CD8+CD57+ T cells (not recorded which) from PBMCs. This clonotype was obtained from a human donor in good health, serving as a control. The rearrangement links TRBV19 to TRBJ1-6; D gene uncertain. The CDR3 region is CASSSRAKLNSPLHF. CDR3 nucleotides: TGTGCCAGTAGTTCCCGGGCGAAGCTGAATTCACCCCTCCACTTT.